This is a list of T cell receptor beta chains from one sample in a study of spatial heterogeneity in lung cancer. MiXCR, applied by TCRdb to the 5' RACE reads, yields one record per CDR3 protein. Here the sample spans over 10,000 distinct CDR3 sequences, around 5% being singletons. The starting material was lung tumor tissue, obtained at surgery. All receptors come from a male donor with early-stage non-small cell lung cancer. The CDR3 runs from the conserved cysteine through the conserved F or W. D genes are given only for firm matches. Clone size is not always given. Where it is, it says once, few, many or a class for expanded clones.

J gene	D gene	clone size	V gene	CDR3 protein	CDR3 DNA
TRBJ2-2	TRBD1	many	TRBV30	CAWSQGAAGELFF	TGTGCCTGGTCACAGGGGGCCGCCGGGGAGCTGTTTTTT
TRBJ1-1	TRBD1	many	TRBV19	CASSATGSEAFF	TGTGCCAGTAGTGCGACAGGGTCTGAAGCTTTCTTT
TRBJ1-5	.	many	TRBV20-1	CSAADNGWGNQPQHF	TGCAGTGCTGCGGACAATGGATGGGGCAATCAGCCCCAGCATTTT
TRBJ2-1	TRBD1	many	TRBV5-6	CASSFDRVRQFF	TGTGCCAGCAGCTTCGACAGGGTTCGGCAGTTCTTC
TRBJ2-3	TRBD2	many	TRBV7-2	CASSPQAGNTDTQYF	TGTGCCAGCAGCCCCCAAGCGGGGAATACAGATACGCAGTATTTT
TRBJ1-1	.	medium-sized	TRBV11-2	CASSLGMNTEAFF	TGTGCCAGCAGCTTAGGGATGAACACTGAAGCTTTCTTT
TRBJ1-5	TRBD1	many	TRBV20-1	CSARNRGGNQPQHF	TGCAGTGCTAGGAACAGGGGAGGCAATCAGCCCCAGCATTTT
TRBJ1-1	.	many	TRBV6-6	CASSYTEAFF	TGTGCCAGCAGTTACACTGAAGCTTTCTTT
TRBJ2-3	TRBD1	.	TRBV20-1	CSALGQGSLSSTDTQYF	TGCAGTGCCCTGGGACAGGGCTCTCTCTCTAGCACAGATACGCAGTATTTT
TRBJ2-3	.	many	TRBV11-1	CASSLVSPGSDTQYF	TGTGCCAGCAGCTTAGTGAGCCCTGGGAGTGATACGCAGTATTTT
TRBJ1-6	.	many	TRBV7-2	CASSEPSSYNSPLHF	TGTGCCAGCAGCGAACCGAGCTCCTATAATTCACCCCTCCACTTT
TRBJ2-3	TRBD2	many	TRBV6-6	CASSPLGTSESTDTQYF	TGTGCCAGCAGTCCGCTTGGGACTAGTGAGAGCACAGATACGCAGTATTTT
TRBJ1-2	.	many	TRBV7-9	CASSGQASRRGYTF	TGTGCCAGCAGTGGTCAGGCCAGCAGGCGCGGCTACACCTTC
TRBJ1-1	.	medium-sized	TRBV5-1	CASSLDGAPMNTEAFF	TGCGCCAGCAGCTTGGATGGGGCTCCTATGAACACTGAAGCTTTCTTT
TRBJ2-2	.	many	TRBV11-3	CASSPREGKNTGELFF	TGTGCCAGCAGCCCCCGGGAAGGGAAAAACACCGGGGAGCTGTTTTTT
TRBJ2-1	TRBD2	many	TRBV4-2	CASRKRGRYNEQFF	TGTGCCAGCCGAAAGCGGGGGAGGTACAATGAGCAGTTCTTC
TRBJ2-3	TRBD1	many	TRBV6-6	CASTERQGATDTQYF	TGTGCCAGCACCGAGAGACAGGGGGCGACAGATACGCAGTATTTT
TRBJ2-7	TRBD2	many	TRBV18	CASSLGGGSYEQYF	TGTGCCAGCTCCCTGGGGGGGGGCTCCTACGAGCAGTACTTC
TRBJ1-1	TRBD1	few	TRBV11-2	CASSLGSGGGLITEAFF	TGTGCCAGCAGCTTAGGGTCAGGGGGCGGACTCATCACTGAAGCTTTCTTT
TRBJ1-3	.	many	TRBV28	CASSLRSGKSSGNTIYF	TGTGCCAGCAGTTTAAGGAGCGGCAAAAGCTCTGGAAACACCATATATTTT
TRBJ1-3	TRBD1	many	TRBV20-1	CSAPQGAGNTIYF	TGCAGTGCCCCTCAGGGGGCTGGAAACACCATATATTTT
TRBJ1-2	.	many	TRBV4-2	CASSQDGRNYGYTF	TGTGCCAGCAGCCAAGATGGGCGCAACTATGGCTACACCTTC
TRBJ1-5	.	many	TRBV4-1	CASSQSGNQPQHF	TGCGCCAGCAGCCAGTCAGGAAATCAGCCCCAGCATTTT
TRBJ2-7	.	many	TRBV10-3	CAISHTGGSSYEQYF	TGTGCCATCAGCCATACAGGAGGAAGCTCCTACGAGCAGTACTTC
TRBJ2-3	.	many	TRBV2	CASSVGFTDTQYF	TGTGCCAGCAGTGTAGGTTTCACAGATACGCAGTATTTT
TRBJ1-5	.	many	TRBV7-2	CASSLGGASNQPQHF	TGTGCCAGCAGCTTAGGAGGAGCTAGCAATCAGCCCCAGCATTTT
TRBJ1-2	.	.	TRBV29-1	CSVEVGPYGYTF	TGCAGCGTTGAGGTGGGACCCTATGGCTACACCTTC
TRBJ1-1	.	many	TRBV6-2/TRBV6-3	CASSYAGPLGGTEAFF	TGTGCCAGCAGTTACGCCGGCCCTTTGGGGGGCACTGAAGCTTTCTTT
TRBJ2-1	TRBD2	few	TRBV11-2	CASSLAPSGRATDNEQFF	TGTGCCAGCAGCTTAGCCCCTAGCGGGAGGGCTACTGACAATGAGCAGTTCTTC
TRBJ1-1	.	many	TRBV27	CASSSAGTILNTEAFF	TGTGCCAGCAGTTCCGCCGGGACAATATTGAACACTGAAGCTTTCTTT
TRBJ1-2	.	many	TRBV5-4	CASSLGGRARGLGYGYTF	TGTGCCAGCAGCTTGGGAGGCAGGGCGCGAGGCCTTGGCTATGGCTACACCTTC
TRBJ1-1	TRBD1	many	TRBV4-1	CASSHYGTGKTEAFF	TGCGCCAGCAGCCATTACGGGACAGGGAAAACTGAAGCTTTCTTT
TRBJ2-3	TRBD2	many	TRBV7-2	CASSGLAIPSTDTQYF	TGTGCCAGCAGTGGACTAGCGATTCCTAGCACAGATACGCAGTATTTT
TRBJ2-1	TRBD2	many	TRBV9	CASSPARLATGNEQFF	TGTGCCAGCAGCCCAGCCCGACTAGCCACGGGCAATGAGCAGTTCTTC
TRBJ1-6	TRBD1	many	TRBV27	CASSRDRENSPLHF	TGTGCCAGCAGTCGGGACAGGGAAAATTCACCCCTCCACTTT
TRBJ2-1	TRBD2	many	TRBV7-2	CASSLGLAGGSSYNEQFF	TGTGCCAGCAGCTTAGGTCTAGCGGGTGGGAGCTCCTACAATGAGCAGTTCTTC
TRBJ1-5	.	many	TRBV7-8	CASSPYMGNQPQHF	TGTGCCAGCAGCCCCTACATGGGCAATCAGCCCCAGCATTTT